One and the same sample provided the 19 T cell receptor beta chains below, sequenced in a study of blood T cell repertoires in COVID-19. The data were produced by immunoSEQ multiplex PCR, yet TCRdb's version contains in-frame clones alone and is incomplete. Here the sample spans 250,000 to 350,000 clones, 88% being singletons. The sample was PBMCs or T cells enriched from blood (not recorded which). The receptors come from a woman in her sixties in a cohort exposed to, infected with or recovered from COVID-19 (not recorded which).

This clone was found a few times. This chain connects TRBV7-3 to TRBJ1-2; D is undetermined. The CDR3 length is 18 residues. Trimming took off 4 bases at V and 4 bases at J, with 25 bases between the two ends. The germline V gene encodes CDR1 SGHTA and CDR2 FQGTGA. This CDR3 reads CASSSNPFETQLGYGYTF. CDR3 DNA sequence: TGTGCCAGCAGCTCCAACCCCTTCGAGACACAACTGGGCTATGGCTACACCTTC.

V gene TRBV19 combines with J gene TRBJ2-3; 9 bases are shared with TRBD2. The CDR3 is 15 amino acids. With 7 bases clipped from V and 2 bases from J, the junction kept 7 bases outside the gene matches. The V gene's germline CDR1 is LNHDA and CDR2 SQIVND (reference sequence). The CDR3 bases are TGTGCCAGTATGCTAGCGGGAACGAACACAGATACGCAGTATTTT. Amino acid sequence: CASMLAGTNTDTQYF.

The chain recombines TRBV18 with TRBJ2-1, with 10 bases matching TRBD2. Trimming removed 4 bases from V and 0 bases from J; junction bases left unmatched: 9. The CDR3 extends over 18 amino acids. Germline V gene sequence: CDR1 KGHSH, CDR2 LQKENI. The CDR3: CASSLVPSGSSSYNEQFF. Here the CDR3 DNA reads TGTGCCAGCTCACTGGTGCCTAGCGGGAGTTCCTCCTACAATGAGCAGTTCTTC.

The rearrangement joins TRBV14 to TRBJ2-5; TRBD2 matches 10 bases. The CDR3 has 15 amino acids. V lost 4 bases, J lost 0 bases, and 2 bases stayed unmatched. Germline V gene lookup returns CDR1 SGHDN and CDR2 FVKESK. Here the CDR3 DNA reads TGTGCCAGCAGCCCGGGACTAGCGCACCAAGAGACCCAGTACTTC. Translation gives CASSPGLAHQETQYF. Looking up the rest from reference TRBV14 and TRBJ2-5 gives the full variable domain: EAGVTQFPSHSVIEKGQTVTLRCDPISGHDNLYWYRRVMGKEIKFLLHFVKESKQDESGMPNNRFLAERTGGTYSTLKVQPAELEDSGVYFCASSPGLAHQETQYFGPGTRLLVL.

The chain carries TRBV7-3 and TRBJ2-2; a weak D match, TRBD1 (6 bases). V shed 1 base and J shed 0 bases, with 6 bases lying between them. CDR3 length: 15 residues. The germline V gene has CDR1 SGHTA and CDR2 FQGTGA. The CDR3 nucleotides are TGTGCCAGCAGCTTAAGACAGGCGAACACCGGGGAGCTGTTTTTT. Its protein is CASSLRQANTGELFF.

This chain uses TRBV20-1 with TRBJ2-1; no firm D call. With 3 bases removed from V and 2 bases from J, the gap between germline ends came to 11 bases. CDR1 and CDR2 from the germline V gene are DFQATT and SNEGSKA (reference sequence). CDR3 length: 14 amino acids. The CDR3 is CSASVPPAYNEQFF. As DNA, the CDR3 is TGCAGTGCTAGTGTTCCACCGGCCTACAATGAGCAGTTCTTC.

The chain recombines TRBV7-2 with TRBJ1-5; 9 bases agree with TRBD1. The CDR3 length is 15 residues. CDR1 and CDR2 from the germline V gene are SGHTA and FQGNSA. V was clipped by 1 base and J by 7 bases; unmatched bases: 5. The CDR3: CASSLGTGGGQPQHF. DNA for the CDR3: TGTGCCAGCAGCTTAGGTACAGGGGGCGGGCAGCCCCAGCATTTT.

This sequence joins TRBV21-1 and TRBJ2-7; the DNA was not used to check the table's D call, TRBD2. TRBV21-1 is assigned pseudogene status. The CDR3 spans 16 residues. CDR3 nucleotides: TGTGCCAGCAGCAAAGGGGGTTGCGGGAGTGAGTACGAGCAGTACTTC. Translating gives CASSKGGCGSEYEQYF.

The rearrangement links TRBV2 to TRBJ2-7; 8 bases align to TRBD2. The CDR3 sequence is 14 residues long. Germline V lookup: CDR1 SNHLY, CDR2 FYNNEI. The J segment lost 3 bases and the V segment lost 4 bases, leaving 5 bases of the junction unmatched. The CDR3 region is CASSAGSGIYEQYF. Here the CDR3 DNA reads TGTGCCAGCAGTGCTGGTAGCGGGATCTACGAGCAGTACTTC.

V usage is TRBV5-8 and J usage is TRBJ1-2; unclear D gene. The germline gives CDR1 SGHTS, CDR2 YDEGEE. V lost 0 bases and J 2 bases, leaving 5 bases between the germline ends. The CDR3 sequence is 13 residues long. The CDR3 spells CASSLDRNYGYTF. The CDR3 nucleotides are TGTGCCAGCAGCTTGGACAGAAACTATGGCTACACCTTC.

The chain has TRBV5-1 and TRBJ2-4; TRBD2 aligns across 7 bases. Germline CDR1 is SGHRS and CDR2 is YFSETQ. V lost 0 bases to trimming and J lost 2 bases; unmatched junction nucleotides: 5. The CDR3 totals 16 residues. For the CDR3, the DNA is TGCGCCAGCAGCTTGGCGGGGAGGGCCCCCAAAAACATTCAGTACTTC. Protein sequence: CASSLAGRAPKNIQYF.

The V call is TRBV5-1, the J call TRBJ1-2; possible D gene TRBD1, 6 bases. This CDR3 contains 13 residues. Germline CDR1 and CDR2: SGHRS and YFSETQ. V shed 2 bases and J shed 8 bases, with 13 bases lying between them. The CDR3: CASSLAGEGGYTF. In DNA form, the CDR3 reads TGCGCCAGCAGCTTAGCAGGGGAGGGAGGCTACACCTTC.

The CDR3: CASSITGKNTEAFF. The CDR3 DNA sequence: TGTGCCAGTAGTATCACAGGGAAGAACACTGAAGCTTTCTTT. V usage is TRBV19 and J usage is TRBJ1-1; maybe TRBD1 (6 bases). This CDR3 contains 14 residues. V lost 3 bases, J lost 1 base, and 9 bases lay in between. The germline CDR1 and CDR2 sequences are LNHDA and SQIVND (reference sequence).

The chain is built from TRBV2 and TRBJ2-3; 8 positions match TRBD2. V lost 7 bases, J lost 9 bases, and 6 bases stayed unmatched. Germline values: CDR1 SNHLY, CDR2 FYNNEI. The CDR3 contains 12 residues. CDR3 loop: CASNLAGSTQYF. CDR3 nucleotides: TGTGCCAGCAATCTAGCGGGCAGCACGCAGTATTTT.

The chain uses TRBV24-1 and TRBJ1-4, with no clear D. CDR3 length: 12 amino acids. V was cut by 4 bases and J by 5 bases, with 4 bases left in between. Looked up from germline, CDR1 is KGHDR and CDR2 is SFDVKD. CDR3 protein: CATSDRNEKLFF. The CDR3 DNA follows: TGTGCCACCAGTGACAGGAATGAAAAACTGTTTTTT.

This chain joins TRBV11-3 and TRBJ2-1; D might be TRBD2 (6 bases). CDR1 is SGHNT and CDR2 is YENEEA in the germline V gene. V lost 3 bases and J 8 bases, leaving 8 bases between the germline ends. The CDR3 sequence is 12 residues long. CDR3 amino acids: CASSFGSDEQFF. CDR3 sequence (DNA): TGTGCCAGCAGCTTCGGGAGTGATGAGCAGTTCTTC.

Of note for this clone: Other nucleotide sequences in the sample specify the same CDR3. The rearrangement links TRBV7-2 to TRBJ2-7; D unclear. The CDR3 runs 11 residues. V lost 4 bases to trimming and J lost 3 bases, with 4 bases between them. The germline CDR1 and CDR2 sequences are SGHTA and FQGNSA. The CDR3 DNA reads as TGTGCCAGCAGCTCCGTCTACGAGCAGTACTTC. This translates into CASSSVYEQYF.

This chain joins TRBV2 and TRBJ2-3, with 10 bases identical to TRBD2. V trimming: 3 bases; J trimming: 4 bases; junction bases outside the gene matches: 7. Germline V lookup: CDR1 SNHLY, CDR2 FYNNEI. The CDR3 runs 16 residues. The CDR3 DNA reads TGTGCCAGCAGTGATTTCCTAGCGGGAGTAGCAGATACGCAGTATTTT. It yields the protein CASSDFLAGVADTQYF.

The rearrangement uses TRBV19 and TRBJ1-5; D call uncertain. CDR1 and CDR2 from the germline V gene are LNHDA and SQIVND (reference sequence). V was pared by 6 bases and J by 6 bases, with 18 bases between. The CDR3 extends over 15 amino acids. CDR3 amino acids: CASSKETGSGQPQHF. The CDR3 nucleotides read TGTGCCAGTAGCAAGGAGACGGGGTCGGGTCAGCCCCAGCATTTT.